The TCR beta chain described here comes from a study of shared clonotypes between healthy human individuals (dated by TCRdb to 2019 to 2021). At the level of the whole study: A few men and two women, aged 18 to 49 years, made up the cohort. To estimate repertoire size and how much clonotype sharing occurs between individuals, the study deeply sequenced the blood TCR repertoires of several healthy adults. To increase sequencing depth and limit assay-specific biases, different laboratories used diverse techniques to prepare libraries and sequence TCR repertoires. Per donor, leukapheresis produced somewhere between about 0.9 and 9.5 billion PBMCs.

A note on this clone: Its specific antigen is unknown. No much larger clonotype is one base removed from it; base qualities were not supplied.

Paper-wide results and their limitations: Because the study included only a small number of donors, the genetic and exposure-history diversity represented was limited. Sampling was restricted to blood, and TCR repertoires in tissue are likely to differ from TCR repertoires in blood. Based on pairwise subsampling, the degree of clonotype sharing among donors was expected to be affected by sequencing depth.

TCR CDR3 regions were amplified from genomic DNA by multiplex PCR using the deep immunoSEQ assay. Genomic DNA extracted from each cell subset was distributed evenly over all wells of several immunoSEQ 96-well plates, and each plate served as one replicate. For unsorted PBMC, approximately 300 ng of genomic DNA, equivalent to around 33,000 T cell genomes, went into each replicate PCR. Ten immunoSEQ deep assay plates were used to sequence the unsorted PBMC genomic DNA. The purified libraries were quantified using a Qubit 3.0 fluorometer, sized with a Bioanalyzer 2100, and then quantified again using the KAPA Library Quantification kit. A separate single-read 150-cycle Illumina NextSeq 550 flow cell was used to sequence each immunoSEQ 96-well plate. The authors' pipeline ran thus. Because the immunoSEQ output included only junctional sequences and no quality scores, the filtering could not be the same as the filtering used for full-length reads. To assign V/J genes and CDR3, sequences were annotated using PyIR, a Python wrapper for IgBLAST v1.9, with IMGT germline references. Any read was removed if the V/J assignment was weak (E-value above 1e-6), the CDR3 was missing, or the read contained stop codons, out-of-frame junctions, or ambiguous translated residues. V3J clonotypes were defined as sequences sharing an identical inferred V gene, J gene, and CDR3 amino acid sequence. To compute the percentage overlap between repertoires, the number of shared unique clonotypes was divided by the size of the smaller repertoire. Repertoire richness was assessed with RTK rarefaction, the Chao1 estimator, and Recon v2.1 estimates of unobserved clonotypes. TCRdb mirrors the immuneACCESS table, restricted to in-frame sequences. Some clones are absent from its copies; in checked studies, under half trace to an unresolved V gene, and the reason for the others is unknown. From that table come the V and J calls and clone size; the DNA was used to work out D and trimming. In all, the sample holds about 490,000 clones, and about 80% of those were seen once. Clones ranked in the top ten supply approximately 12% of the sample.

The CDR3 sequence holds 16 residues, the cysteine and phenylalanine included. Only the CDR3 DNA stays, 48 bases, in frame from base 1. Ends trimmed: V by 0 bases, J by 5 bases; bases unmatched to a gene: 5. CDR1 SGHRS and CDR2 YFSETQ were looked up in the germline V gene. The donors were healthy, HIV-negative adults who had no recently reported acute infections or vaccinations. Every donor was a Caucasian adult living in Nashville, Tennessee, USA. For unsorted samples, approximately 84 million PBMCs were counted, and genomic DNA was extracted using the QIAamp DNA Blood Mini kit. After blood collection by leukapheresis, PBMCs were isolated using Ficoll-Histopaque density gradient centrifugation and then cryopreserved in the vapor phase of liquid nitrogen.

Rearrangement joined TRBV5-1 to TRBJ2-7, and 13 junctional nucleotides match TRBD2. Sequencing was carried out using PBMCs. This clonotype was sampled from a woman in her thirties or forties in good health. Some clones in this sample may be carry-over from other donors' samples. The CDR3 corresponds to CASSLEGTSGIDEQYF. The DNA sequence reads TGCGCCAGCAGCTTGGAAGGGACTAGCGGGATAGACGAGCAGTACTTC.